This TCR beta chain comes out of a study of T cell clonality in common variable immunodeficiency. Study-wide results and caveats: Fewer TCRbeta clones were shared among CVID subjects than controls.

This clone has ten or more counts. What it recognizes is unknown. The read is 3 residues too short to cover the CDR3 end, so that end is filled in from the germline J gene. The ends lost 4 bases at V and 6 bases at J; junction bases unmatched: 4. CDR3 size: 13 residues. Germline CDR1 SGHTA, CDR2 FQGNSA. Measured with immunoSEQ multiplex PCR; TCRdb has only the in-frame clones, and not every one. The sample contains tens of thousands of clones, none of them singletons. This rearrangement joins TRBV7-2 to TRBJ2-5; 8 bases map to TRBD1. The clonotype was recovered from a person between 18 and 75 years old in good health. Sequenced: peripheral blood mononuclear cells. CDR3 residues: CASSSDRGKTQYF. CDR3 DNA (partial): TGTGCCAGCAGCTCCGACAGGGGAAAGACC.